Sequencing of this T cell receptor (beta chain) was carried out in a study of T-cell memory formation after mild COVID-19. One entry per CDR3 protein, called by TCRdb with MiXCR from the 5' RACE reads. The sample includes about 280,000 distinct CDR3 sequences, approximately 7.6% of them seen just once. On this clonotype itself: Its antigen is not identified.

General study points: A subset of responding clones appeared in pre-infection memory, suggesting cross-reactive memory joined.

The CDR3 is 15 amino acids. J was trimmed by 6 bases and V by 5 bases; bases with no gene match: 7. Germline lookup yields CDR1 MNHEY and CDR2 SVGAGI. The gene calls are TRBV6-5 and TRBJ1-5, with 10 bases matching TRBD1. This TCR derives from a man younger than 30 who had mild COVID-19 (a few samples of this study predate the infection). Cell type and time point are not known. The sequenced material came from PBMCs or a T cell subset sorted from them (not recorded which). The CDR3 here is CASSLTGTGVQPQHF. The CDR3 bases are TGTGCCAGCAGTCTCACCGGGACAGGGGTTCAGCCCCAGCATTTT.